This T cell receptor beta chain was recovered during a study of blood T cell repertoires in COVID-19. This clone was seen only once. The ends lost 3 bases at V and 4 bases at J; junction bases unmatched: 15. Looked up from germline, CDR1 is LNHDA and CDR2 is SQIVND (reference sequence). This CDR3 has 21 amino acids. Sequenced by immunoSEQ multiplex PCR; TCRdb stores in-frame clones only, minus some. Here the sample spans roughly 65,000 clones, about 89% being singletons. This receptor was obtained from a woman aged 55-69 years with acute or convalescent COVID-19. V is TRBV19 and J is TRBJ2-2; 15 bases are shared with TRBD2. The sequencing sample was made of peripheral blood. As DNA, the CDR3 is TGTGCCAGTAGTATTTACCCGGGACTAGCGGGGGGCAGCGCGGGCACCGGGGAGCTGTTTTTT. Its protein product is CASSIYPGLAGGSAGTGELFF. Complete variable domain (other parts from reference TRBV19 and TRBJ2-2): DGGITQSPKYLFRKEGQNVTLSCEQNLNHDAMYWYRQDPGQGLRLIYYSQIVNDFQKGDIAEGYSVSREKKESFPLTVTSAQKNPTAFYLCASSIYPGLAGGSAGTGELFFGEGSRLTVL.